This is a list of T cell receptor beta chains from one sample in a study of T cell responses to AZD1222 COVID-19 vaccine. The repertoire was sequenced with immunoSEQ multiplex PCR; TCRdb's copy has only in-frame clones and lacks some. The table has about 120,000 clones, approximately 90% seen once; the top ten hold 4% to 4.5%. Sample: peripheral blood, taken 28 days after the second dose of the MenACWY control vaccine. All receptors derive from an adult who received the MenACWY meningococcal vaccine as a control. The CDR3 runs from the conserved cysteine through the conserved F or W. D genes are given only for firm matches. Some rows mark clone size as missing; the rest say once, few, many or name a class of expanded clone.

cdr3_nt: TGCGCCAGCAGCCCGTCGGGCAGTTCCTACGAGCAGTACTTC; cdr3_aa: CASSPSGSSYEQYF; j_call: TRBJ2-7; v_call: TRBV5-1; d_call: -; clone_size: -
cdr3_nt: TGTGCCAGCAGACCTAGCGGGAATTACAATGAGCAGTTCTTC; cdr3_aa: CASRPSGNYNEQFF; j_call: TRBJ2-1; v_call: TRBV28; d_call: TRBD2; clone_size: -
cdr3_nt: TGTGCCAGCAGCCTACCGGTCGGCGGGGAGCTGTTTTTT; cdr3_aa: CASSLPVGGELFF; j_call: TRBJ2-2; v_call: TRBV4-2; d_call: -; clone_size: -
cdr3_nt: TGTGCCAGCAGTTCCCACCGGTTGAGAGGCGGAAACACCATATATTTT; cdr3_aa: CASSSHRLRGGNTIYF; j_call: TRBJ1-3; v_call: TRBV6-7; d_call: -; clone_size: -
cdr3_nt: TGTGCCAGCAGCGGGGACAGCTTAACCTACGAGCAGTACTTC; cdr3_aa: CASSGDSLTYEQYF; j_call: TRBJ2-7; v_call: TRBV28; d_call: TRBD1; clone_size: -
cdr3_nt: TGTGCCAGCTCACCGGGGGACAGGTCGAACTTC; cdr3_aa: CASSPGDRSNF; j_call: TRBJ2-7; v_call: TRBV18; d_call: TRBD1; clone_size: -
cdr3_nt: TGTGCCAGCAGCCATCCGGGACTTACCTACGAGCAGTACTTC; cdr3_aa: CASSHPGLTYEQYF; j_call: TRBJ2-7; v_call: TRBV14; d_call: -; clone_size: -
cdr3_nt: TGTGCCAGCAGTGATGGATTTTTCACAGATACGCAGTATTTT; cdr3_aa: CASSDGFFTDTQYF; j_call: TRBJ2-3; v_call: TRBV6-4; d_call: -; clone_size: -
cdr3_nt: TGTGCCAGCAGCTTTCAAGAATCCAATTCACCCCTCCACTTT; cdr3_aa: CASSFQESNSPLHF; j_call: TRBJ1-6; v_call: TRBV7-8; d_call: -; clone_size: -
cdr3_nt: TGTGCCAGCAGCCATCGACAGGGGTCTCTAGGAAACACCATATATTTT; cdr3_aa: CASSHRQGSLGNTIYF; j_call: TRBJ1-3; v_call: TRBV28; d_call: TRBD1; clone_size: -
cdr3_nt: TGTGCCAGCAGCCAAGATCAGAAGGTGGGGACCGGGGAGCTGTTTTTT; cdr3_aa: CASSQDQKVGTGELFF; j_call: TRBJ2-2; v_call: TRBV4-2; d_call: -; clone_size: -
cdr3_nt: TGTGCCAGCAGCTTGGCCGTAGGGGCGGGGAGCTCCTATAATTCACCCCTCCACTTT; cdr3_aa: CASSLAVGAGSSYNSPLHF; j_call: TRBJ1-6; v_call: TRBV5-4; d_call: -; clone_size: -
cdr3_nt: TGTGCCAGCAGCTTAAGCGGGAGGGCCTACAATGAGCAGTTCTTC; cdr3_aa: CASSLSGRAYNEQFF; j_call: TRBJ2-1; v_call: TRBV11-3; d_call: TRBD2; clone_size: once
cdr3_nt: TGTGCCAGCAGCTGGACTAGCGGGGGTGGGGTTAATACGCAGTATTTT; cdr3_aa: CASSWTSGGGVNTQYF; j_call: TRBJ2-3; v_call: TRBV7-2; d_call: TRBD2; clone_size: -
cdr3_nt: TGTGCCAGCAGCGTAGCGGTAGCGGGGCTGGGATACAATGAGCAGTTCTTC; cdr3_aa: CASSVAVAGLGYNEQFF; j_call: TRBJ2-1; v_call: TRBV9; d_call: TRBD2; clone_size: -
cdr3_nt: TGTGCCACCAGTGATTCCGGGACAGTATACGGCAATCAGCCCCAGCATTTT; cdr3_aa: CATSDSGTVYGNQPQHF; j_call: TRBJ1-5; v_call: TRBV24-1; d_call: TRBD1; clone_size: -
cdr3_nt: TGCAGCGGCCTGGTGACAGGGATGAACACCGGGGAGCTGTTTTTT; cdr3_aa: CSGLVTGMNTGELFF; j_call: TRBJ2-2; v_call: TRBV29-1; d_call: TRBD1; clone_size: -
cdr3_nt: TGCGCCAGCAGCTTCAACCGACTAGCGGCAACCTACGAGCAGTACTTC; cdr3_aa: CASSFNRLAATYEQYF; j_call: TRBJ2-7; v_call: TRBV5-1; d_call: TRBD2; clone_size: -
cdr3_nt: TGTGCCAGCAGTGCCACTAGCGGGACCTACGAGCAGTACTTC; cdr3_aa: CASSATSGTYEQYF; j_call: TRBJ2-7; v_call: TRBV28; d_call: TRBD2; clone_size: -
cdr3_nt: TGTGCCAGCTCACCACAGGGTGCAACTAATGAAAAACTGTTTTTT; cdr3_aa: CASSPQGATNEKLFF; j_call: TRBJ1-4; v_call: TRBV18; d_call: -; clone_size: -
cdr3_nt: TGTGCCAGCAGGAGGGACGGTATTAGCTCTGGGGCCAACGTCCTGACTTTC; cdr3_aa: CASRRDGISSGANVLTF; j_call: TRBJ2-6; v_call: TRBV13; d_call: -; clone_size: -
cdr3_nt: TGTGCCAGCAGTCCCTACCCTAAGACTAGCGGGGGATGGCGCGATACGCAGTATTTT; cdr3_aa: CASSPYPKTSGGWRDTQYF; j_call: TRBJ2-3; v_call: TRBV6-2/TRBV6-3; d_call: TRBD2; clone_size: -
cdr3_nt: TGTGCCAGCAGTCTCCTCGCGGGGGCCAACTACAATGAGCAGTTCTTC; cdr3_aa: CASSLLAGANYNEQFF; j_call: TRBJ2-1; v_call: TRBV27; d_call: -; clone_size: -
cdr3_nt: TGTGCCACCAGCAGAGACCCGGTCTCTATGAATGAAAAACTGTTTTTT; cdr3_aa: CATSRDPVSMNEKLFF; j_call: TRBJ1-4; v_call: TRBV15; d_call: -; clone_size: -
cdr3_nt: TGTGCCAGCAGTGAAAGGACAGTAGGGAATTCACCCCTCCACTTT; cdr3_aa: CASSERTVGNSPLHF; j_call: TRBJ1-6; v_call: TRBV2; d_call: -; clone_size: once
cdr3_nt: TGTGCCAGCAGCTCATTAGGACAGGCGAACACTGAAGCTTTCTTT; cdr3_aa: CASSSLGQANTEAFF; j_call: TRBJ1-1; v_call: TRBV11-2; d_call: TRBD1; clone_size: -
cdr3_nt: TGTGCCTGGAGTGTACGGTCGGGAGGCGTCACAGATACGCAGTATTTT; cdr3_aa: CAWSVRSGGVTDTQYF; j_call: TRBJ2-3; v_call: TRBV30; d_call: TRBD2; clone_size: once
cdr3_nt: TGTGCCAGCAGGGACCCGTTGAGCACTGAAGCTTTCTTT; cdr3_aa: CASRDPLSTEAFF; j_call: TRBJ1-1; v_call: TRBV27; d_call: -; clone_size: -
cdr3_nt: TGTGCCAGTAGTATTCAGGGGACGGGGACTGAAGCTTTCTTT; cdr3_aa: CASSIQGTGTEAFF; j_call: TRBJ1-1; v_call: TRBV19; d_call: -; clone_size: -
cdr3_nt: TGTGCCAGCAGCTTACAGGGCGGCGGACCTGGAAACACCATATATTTT; cdr3_aa: CASSLQGGGPGNTIYF; j_call: TRBJ1-3; v_call: TRBV7-3; d_call: -; clone_size: -
cdr3_nt: TGCGCCAGCAGCTTGGGATTCGGAGAAGGCTACACCTTC; cdr3_aa: CASSLGFGEGYTF; j_call: TRBJ1-2; v_call: TRBV5-1; d_call: -; clone_size: -
cdr3_nt: TGTGCCAGCAGTCATTCGCGCCCGGGACTCACCTACAATGAGCAGTTCTTC; cdr3_aa: CASSHSRPGLTYNEQFF; j_call: TRBJ2-1; v_call: TRBV6-6; d_call: -; clone_size: -
cdr3_nt: TGTGCCAGTAGTGTTCGGTGGACAGGGGGGGACATAGCCAAAAACATTCAGTACTTC; cdr3_aa: CASSVRWTGGDIAKNIQYF; j_call: TRBJ2-4; v_call: TRBV19; d_call: TRBD1; clone_size: once
cdr3_nt: TGTGCCAGCAGCGTAGAAGGTGATGGAGCCTCCTACGAGCAGTACTTC; cdr3_aa: CASSVEGDGASYEQYF; j_call: TRBJ2-7; v_call: TRBV9; d_call: -; clone_size: once
cdr3_nt: TGTGCCAGTAGTATAGTTCCCAGAATTAGCAATCAGCCCCAGCATTTT; cdr3_aa: CASSIVPRISNQPQHF; j_call: TRBJ1-5; v_call: TRBV19; d_call: -; clone_size: -
cdr3_nt: TGTGCCAGCAGGCAAAGAAATTCACCCCTCCACTTT; cdr3_aa: CASRQRNSPLHF; j_call: TRBJ1-6; v_call: TRBV27; d_call: -; clone_size: -
cdr3_nt: TGTGCCAGTAGTATAGGACTAGCGGTCTACGAGCAGTACTTC; cdr3_aa: CASSIGLAVYEQYF; j_call: TRBJ2-7; v_call: TRBV19; d_call: TRBD2; clone_size: -
cdr3_nt: TGTGCCAGCTCACCATCCCCTGCGACAGGGGGCGGGACTGAAGCTTTCTTT; cdr3_aa: CASSPSPATGGGTEAFF; j_call: TRBJ1-1; v_call: TRBV18; d_call: TRBD1; clone_size: -
cdr3_nt: TGTGCCAGCAGCCGGGGATGGGGGGGCCCGGGAGAGACCCAGTACTTC; cdr3_aa: CASSRGWGGPGETQYF; j_call: TRBJ2-5; v_call: TRBV3-1/TRBV3-2; d_call: -; clone_size: -
cdr3_nt: TGTGCCACCAAAGCAGAATCCACAGATACGCAGTATTTT; cdr3_aa: CATKAESTDTQYF; j_call: TRBJ2-3; v_call: TRBV15; d_call: -; clone_size: -
cdr3_nt: TGTGCCAGCAGCATTCAGACAGTCTCTGGAAACACCATATATTTT; cdr3_aa: CASSIQTVSGNTIYF; j_call: TRBJ1-3; v_call: TRBV5-5; d_call: -; clone_size: -
cdr3_nt: TGCAGCGTTCTACTAGCGGGAGCGACATCCTACAATGAGCAGTTCTTC; cdr3_aa: CSVLLAGATSYNEQFF; j_call: TRBJ2-1; v_call: TRBV29-1; d_call: TRBD2; clone_size: -
cdr3_nt: TGTGCCAGCAGCTTACGGGGCAGGGGGCTAGTCCCCATGAACACTGAAGCTTTCTTT; cdr3_aa: CASSLRGRGLVPMNTEAFF; j_call: TRBJ1-1; v_call: TRBV7-2; d_call: TRBD1; clone_size: -
cdr3_nt: TGTGCCAGCAGCCGAGAACTAAGGGAGACCCAGTACTTC; cdr3_aa: CASSRELRETQYF; j_call: TRBJ2-5; v_call: TRBV4-2; d_call: -; clone_size: -
cdr3_nt: TGTGCCAGCAGACCCGGGACATTTGGGACTGAAGCTTTCTTT; cdr3_aa: CASRPGTFGTEAFF; j_call: TRBJ1-1; v_call: TRBV28; d_call: -; clone_size: -
cdr3_nt: TGTGCCAGCAGCCCCGGGACTAGCAGATCAGATACGCAGTATTTT; cdr3_aa: CASSPGTSRSDTQYF; j_call: TRBJ2-3; v_call: TRBV11-2; d_call: TRBD2; clone_size: -
cdr3_nt: TGTGCCAGTAGTATAGGGACTAGCGGGAGTAATGAGCAGTTCTTC; cdr3_aa: CASSIGTSGSNEQFF; j_call: TRBJ2-1; v_call: TRBV19; d_call: TRBD2; clone_size: -
cdr3_nt: TGTGCCAGCAGTTACCCAACGGGACAGGGCGGCACTGAAGCTTTCTTT; cdr3_aa: CASSYPTGQGGTEAFF; j_call: TRBJ1-1; v_call: TRBV6-6; d_call: TRBD1; clone_size: -
cdr3_nt: TGTGCCAGCAGCCATCAGAACACCGGGGAGCTGTTTTTT; cdr3_aa: CASSHQNTGELFF; j_call: TRBJ2-2; v_call: TRBV14; d_call: -; clone_size: -
cdr3_nt: TGTGCCAGCAGTGATCTTTCCATCTCTGGAAACACCATATATTTT; cdr3_aa: CASSDLSISGNTIYF; j_call: TRBJ1-3; v_call: TRBV25-1; d_call: -; clone_size: -
cdr3_nt: TGTGCCAGCTCACCAATCTCATTTGCGGGAGCCCTCTCCTACGAGCAGTACTTC; cdr3_aa: CASSPISFAGALSYEQYF; j_call: TRBJ2-7; v_call: TRBV18; d_call: TRBD2; clone_size: -
cdr3_nt: TGCGCCAGCAGCCCTGGTCGTGGGCCGAACACCGGGGAGCTGTTTTTT; cdr3_aa: CASSPGRGPNTGELFF; j_call: TRBJ2-2; v_call: TRBV5-1; d_call: -; clone_size: -